The 29 T cell receptor beta chains below all came from one sample that was sequenced in a study of cytomegalovirus exposure and HLA in healthy donors. Produced via immunoSEQ multiplex PCR; TCRdb's table is partial and in-frame only. Seen here are about 130,000 clones, almost 85% observed once, and the top ten hold 30%. The sequenced sample consisted of PBMCs. The receptors were gathered from a man aged 30 to 45 in good health and CMV-seropositive.

J is TRBJ2-7 and V is TRBV4-2, with 8 nucleotides matching TRBD1. The CDR3 totals 14 residues. The germline V gene encodes CDR1 LGHNA and CDR2 YNFKEQ. V trimming: 4 bases; J trimming: 7 bases; junction bases outside the gene matches: 9. DNA of the CDR3: TGTGCCAGCAGCCGAGCGGACAGGGCGGGTGAGCAGTACTTC. It specifies CASSRADRAGEQYF.

The V call is TRBV9, the J call TRBJ1-3; D is unresolved. Germline assignment: CDR1 SGDLS and CDR2 YYNGEE. The CDR3 has 14 amino acids. V lost 0 bases, J lost 4 bases, and 8 bases lay in between. CDR3 coding DNA: TGTGCCAGCAGCGTAGGCACAGAAGGAAACACCATATATTTT. Residues: CASSVGTEGNTIYF.

Points on this clone: Other DNA sequences within the sample encode an identical CDR3. The V and J genes are TRBV6-1 and TRBJ2-7, with D unclear. Germline CDR1 is MNHNS and CDR2 is SASEGT. Trimming took off 3 bases at V and 4 bases at J, with 4 bases between the two ends. This CDR3 spans 11 amino acids. The CDR3 sequence: CASSDGYEQYF. The CDR3 DNA follows: TGTGCCAGCAGTGACGGGTACGAGCAGTACTTC.

V and J are TRBV11-2 and TRBJ2-5; 7 nucleotides agree with TRBD2. CDR1 SGHAT and CDR2 FQNNGV come from the germline V gene. The V gene end was trimmed by 6 bases and the J gene end by 5 bases; junction bases not matched to a gene: 9. CDR3 length: 14 amino acids. DNA of the CDR3: TGTGCCAGCAGTCCAAAGCGGACTAGTGAGACCCAGTACTTC. Translation gives CASSPKRTSETQYF.

This clone was counted once. The chain links TRBV6-1 to TRBJ2-5; TRBD1 matches at 10 bases. CDR3 length: 16 residues. The germline V gene encodes CDR1 MNHNS and CDR2 SASEGT. V was clipped by 3 bases and J by 5 bases; unmatched bases: 9. CDR3 bases: TGTGCCAGCAGTGAGTCGACAGGGGGCGCACGGGAGACCCAGTACTTC. Its protein is CASSESTGGARETQYF.

The chain carries TRBV15 and TRBJ2-1, with 11 bases identical to TRBD2. V shed 3 bases and J 7 bases; nucleotides not matched to a gene: 14. There are 18 residues in the CDR3. The V gene's germline CDR1 is LNHNV and CDR2 YYDKDF (reference sequence). The chain's CDR3 is CATSSEFVTSGIWNEQFF. The CDR3 DNA follows: TGTGCCACCAGCAGCGAGTTCGTGACTAGCGGGATTTGGAATGAGCAGTTCTTC.

The chain has TRBV4-2 and TRBJ2-3; TRBD1 aligns across 7 bases. CDR3 length: 15 residues. CDR1 is LGHNA, CDR2 YNFKEQ, per germline. J lost 3 bases, V lost 5 bases, and 8 bases had no gene match. The CDR3 loop is CASSDRDSYTDTQYF. The DNA for the CDR3 is TGTGCCAGCAGCGACCGGGACAGCTATACAGATACGCAGTATTTT.

This chain's CDR3 is CASSLEGTGPLNEQFF. The CDR3, as DNA: TGCGCCAGCAGCTTGGAGGGGACAGGGCCTCTGAATGAGCAGTTCTTC. The chain couples TRBV5-1 to TRBJ2-1, with 9 bases fitting TRBD1. Trimming at V came to 0 bases and at J to 7 bases, leaving 8 bases not matched to a gene. CDR3 length equals 16 residues. Germline CDR1 reads SGHRS; CDR2 reads YFSETQ.

The chain combines TRBV6-1 with TRBJ2-5; D may be TRBD2 (6 bases). Trimming took 2 bases from V and 2 from J, leaving 15 bases between them. From germline, CDR1 is MNHNS and CDR2 SASEGT. This CDR3 region has 16 residues. The CDR3, as DNA: TGTGCCAGCAGTGAATTGGGAGGAACGATTCAAGAGACCCAGTACTTC. Protein product: CASSELGGTIQETQYF.

This rearrangement joins TRBV7-3 to TRBJ2-1, with 9 bases matching TRBD2. This CDR3 region has 15 residues. Germline V gene data show CDR1 as SGHTA and CDR2 as FQGTGA. The J segment lost 5 bases and the V segment lost 4 bases, leaving 6 bases of the junction unmatched. The CDR3 nucleotides are TGTGCCAGCAGCTCGACGCGGGGGGGCCACAATGAGCAGTTCTTC. Its protein product is CASSSTRGGHNEQFF. The whole variable domain, remainder taken from reference TRBV7-3 and TRBJ2-1, is GAGVSQTPSNKVTEKGKYVELRCDPISGHTALYWYRQSLGQGPEFLIYFQGTGAADDSGLPNDRFFAVRPEGSVSTLKIQRTERGDSAVYLCASSSTRGGHNEQFFGPGTRLTVL.

The gene calls are TRBV7-2 and TRBJ2-7; 9 positions agree with TRBD2. With V trimmed by 6 bases and J by 0 bases, 3 bases remained unmatched. There are 14 residues in the CDR3. CDR1 and CDR2 from the germline V gene are SGHTA and FQGNSA. CDR3 bases: TGTGCCAGCAGGAGAGCGGGGGGCTCCTACGAGCAGTACTTC. Translated: CASRRAGGSYEQYF.

This clone was seen just once. The J gene is TRBJ1-2, the V gene TRBV7-2; tentative D call: TRBD1 (6 bases). Germline V gene lookup returns CDR1 SGHTA and CDR2 FQGNSA. The CDR3 spans 14 residues. The germline V and J ends were trimmed by 4 bases and 4 bases, with 13 bases remaining between them. The CDR3 reads CASSWTDSPYGYTF. CDR3 sequence (DNA): TGTGCCAGCAGCTGGACGGACAGCCCCTATGGCTACACCTTC.

This clone is a singleton in its sample. J is TRBJ1-1 and V is TRBV11-3, with 8 bases lining up with TRBD1. V lost 0 bases and J lost 0; bases outside the gene matches: 9. The CDR3 is 18 amino acids. CDR1 is SGHNT and CDR2 is YENEEA in the germline V gene. CDR3 sequence (DNA): TGTGCCAGCAGCTTAGATCCAGGACAGGGAATATTGAACACTGAAGCTTTCTTT. Its translation is CASSLDPGQGILNTEAFF.

V usage is TRBV6-5 and J usage is TRBJ2-3; D possibly corresponds to TRBD1 (6 bases). V gave up 6 bases and J gave up 4 bases, with 17 bases separating them. This CDR3 has 15 amino acids. The V gene's germline CDR1 is MNHEY and CDR2 SVGAGI. CDR3 nucleotide sequence: TGTGCCAGCAGCCTACAGGGTTCGTACGCAGATACGCAGTATTTT. Translating gives CASSLQGSYADTQYF.

This clone was counted only a few times. The chain carries TRBV5-6 and TRBJ1-2, with a possible D match to TRBD1 (6 bases). V lost 0 bases and J lost 5, with 8 bases in between. The CDR3 spans 13 residues. Germline V gene sequence: CDR1 SGHDT, CDR2 YYEEEE. CDR3 loop: CASSLEQGYGYTF. The CDR3 DNA follows: TGTGCCAGCAGCTTGGAGCAGGGGTATGGCTACACCTTC.

This chain joins TRBV9 and TRBJ2-3; unclear D gene. Germline V lookup: CDR1 SGDLS, CDR2 YYNGEE. The V end was cut by 6 bases, the J end by 8 bases, with 22 bases between. The CDR3 loop spans 15 amino acids. The CDR3 DNA reads as TGTGCCAGCAACCCTACGTACTCCCCCTCGGGTACGCAGTATTTT. It yields the protein CASNPTYSPSGTQYF. Drawing the rest from reference TRBV9 and TRBJ2-3, the complete variable domain is DSGVTQTPKHLITATGQRVTLRCSPRSGDLSVYWYQQSLDQGLQFLIQYYNGEERAKGNILERFSAQQFPDLHSELNLSSLELGDSALYFCASNPTYSPSGTQYFGPGTRLTVL.

This clone was seen at least ten times. This CDR3 is CASSLQVGTGELFF. Here the CDR3 DNA reads TGTGCCAGCAGTTTACAGGTTGGGACCGGGGAGCTGTTTTTT. The J gene is TRBJ2-2, the V gene TRBV27; unclear D gene. The CDR3 is made up of 14 amino acids. Trimming removed 2 bases at V and 5 bases at J, with 9 bases between. Germline CDR1 is MNHEY and CDR2 is SMNVEV (reference sequence).

The sample holds a few counts of this clone. The gene calls are TRBV10-3 and TRBJ1-2, with D maybe TRBD1 (5 bases). The CDR3 runs 15 residues. V was clipped by 0 bases and J by 5 bases, with 13 bases between them. In germline, CDR1 is ENHRY, CDR2 SYGVKD. The CDR3 nucleotides are TGTGCCATCAGTGAGTCACGGCCGGACATTTATGGCTACACCTTC. Residues: CAISESRPDIYGYTF.

J is TRBJ2-1 and V is TRBV5-4; 14 bases match TRBD2. Germline CDR1 reads SGHNT; CDR2 reads YYREEE (reference sequence). This CDR3 is built from 16 residues. J gave up 8 bases and V 2 bases, and 6 bases lay outside the gene matches. CDR3 protein: CASSFGGLAGVDEQFF. The CDR3 region has the DNA TGTGCCAGCAGCTTTGGGGGACTAGCGGGAGTTGATGAGCAGTTCTTC.

The chain joins TRBV4-1 to TRBJ2-1; weak D call: TRBD2 (6 bases). The CDR3 totals 15 residues. The V gene lost 2 bases and the J gene lost 9 bases, with 17 bases spanning the gap. Per the germline V gene, CDR1 is MGHRA and CDR2 is YSYEKL. The CDR3 coding sequence is TGCGCCAGCAGCCAAAGTACGGGGGTCTTGACTGAGCAGTTCTTC. Protein sequence: CASSQSTGVLTEQFF.

The rearrangement joins TRBV5-1 to TRBJ1-1, with D uncertain. There are 16 residues in the CDR3. Trimming took off 0 bases at V and 0 bases at J, with 12 bases between the two ends. Germline CDR1 is SGHRS and CDR2 is YFSETQ. CDR3 region: CASSLAAGTMNTEAFF. CDR3 in DNA: TGCGCCAGCAGCTTGGCGGCAGGTACGATGAACACTGAAGCTTTCTTT. Full variable domain (remainder filled in from reference TRBV5-1 and TRBJ1-1): KAGVTQTPRYLIKTRGQQVTLSCSPISGHRSVSWYQQTPGQGLQFLFEYFSETQRNKGNFPGRFSGRQFSNSRSEMNVSTLELGDSALYLCASSLAAGTMNTEAFFGQGTRLTVV.

The rearrangement uses TRBV5-1 and TRBJ2-5; D might be TRBD2 (5 bases). Trimming pared 3 bases from V and 5 bases from J, leaving 11 bases between. The germline gives CDR1 SGHRS, CDR2 YFSETQ. The CDR3 sequence is 13 residues long. The CDR3 DNA reads as TGCGCCAGCAGCTCCCTCGGGGTTGAGACCCAGTACTTC. It specifies CASSSLGVETQYF.

The rearrangement links TRBV5-6 to TRBJ2-2; D possibly corresponds to TRBD1 (5 bases). The V and J ends lost 1 base and 3 bases respectively, with 10 bases between them. This CDR3 region has 15 residues. CDR1 is SGHDT, CDR2 YYEEEE, per germline. The CDR3 nucleotides are TGTGCCAGCAGCTTGCCCCAGGGTTACACCGGGGAGCTGTTTTTT. Translation: CASSLPQGYTGELFF.

The chain employs TRBV7-2 and TRBJ1-5; TRBD1 might be the D (6 bases). Trimming left V 5 bases short and J 6 bases short, with 17 bases between. CDR1 and CDR2 (germline): SGHTA, FQGNSA. This CDR3 is built from 15 residues. CDR3 in DNA: TGTGCCAGCAGCCGGGGGGGGCAGGGTTCTCAGCCCCAGCATTTT. It codes for CASSRGGQGSQPQHF.

This sequence joins TRBV30 and TRBJ2-3; 8 nucleotides match TRBD2. CDR3 length equals 13 residues. Germline CDR1 GTSNPN, CDR2 SVGIG (reference sequence). The V gene end was trimmed by 4 bases and the J gene end by 8 bases; junction bases not matched to a gene: 8. The DNA of the CDR3 is TGTGCCTGGACTAGCGGGCCGTCGGGTACGCAGTATTTT. This sequence encodes CAWTSGPSGTQYF.

V and J are TRBV27 and TRBJ2-7, with 10 bases identical to TRBD2. The CDR3 consists of 15 residues. Per germline, CDR1 MNHEY and CDR2 SMNVEV (reference sequence). V was pared by 4 bases and J by 3 bases, with 6 bases of the junction left unmatched. The CDR3: CASSYRTSGLYEQYF. In nucleotides, the CDR3 is TGTGCCAGCAGTTATAGGACTAGCGGTCTCTACGAGCAGTACTTC.

The rearrangement links TRBV7-2 to TRBJ2-1, with D possibly matching TRBD2 (5 bases). Looked up from germline, CDR1 is SGHTA and CDR2 is FQGNSA. V was clipped by 5 bases and J by 6 bases, with 14 bases between them. CDR3 length: 14 residues. CDR3 nucleotide sequence: TGTGCCAGCAGCCACCGGCTAGCAGTCAATGAGCAGTTCTTC. It encodes CASSHRLAVNEQFF.

The chain recombines TRBV7-7 with TRBJ2-3; tentatively, D is TRBD1 (5 bases). Between the trimmed V and J ends, which lost 2 bases and 2 bases, there was a span of 8 bases. Looked up from germline, CDR1 is SSHAT and CDR2 is FNYEAQ (reference sequence). The CDR3 consists of 14 residues. The CDR3 sequence is CASSLQGITDTQYF. The CDR3 region has the DNA TGTGCCAGCAGCTTACAGGGAATCACAGATACGCAGTATTTT. The entire variable domain, with the rest obtained from reference TRBV7-7 and TRBJ2-3, is as follows: GAGVSQSPRYKVTKRGQDVTLRCDPISSHATLYWYQQALGQGPEFLTYFNYEAQPDKSGLPSDRFSAERPEGSISTLTIQRTEQRDSAMYRCASSLQGITDTQYFGPGTRLTVL.

The rearrangement joins TRBV7-9 to TRBJ1-1; 7 bases align to TRBD1. The CDR3 extends over 14 amino acids. J lost 7 bases, V lost 2 bases, and 7 bases had no gene match. Germline CDR1 and CDR2: SEHNR and FQNEAQ (reference sequence). DNA of the CDR3: TGTGCCAGCAGCTTATCTGGCGGACAGGATGAAGCTTTCTTT. Amino acids: CASSLSGGQDEAFF.